This section outlines one T cell receptor (beta chain) sequence together with its context. Its matching antigen is unknown. Per germline, CDR1 SQVTM and CDR2 ANQGSEA. There are 14 residues in the CDR3. This specimen comes from a study of monozygotic twins with inflammatory bowel disease. Notes on the study in general: IBD patients displayed reduced TCRbeta diversity (inverse Simpson) when set against healthy co-twins. Perhaps reflecting limited power, concordant and discordant twins did not differ in repertoire similarity.

TCRdb reprocessed the 5' RACE reads; each CDR3 protein has one entry and no DNA is given. This sample contains just over 300,000 distinct CDR3 sequences. The chain uses TRBV29-1 and TRBJ2-7; the D gene TCRdb calls, TRBD1, cannot be checked with no DNA. Input material: blood. The receptor comes from a human donor with ulcerative colitis or Crohn's disease, or a healthy co-twin of an affected twin (not recorded which). CDR3 sequence reads: CSVDSGQGFSEQYF.